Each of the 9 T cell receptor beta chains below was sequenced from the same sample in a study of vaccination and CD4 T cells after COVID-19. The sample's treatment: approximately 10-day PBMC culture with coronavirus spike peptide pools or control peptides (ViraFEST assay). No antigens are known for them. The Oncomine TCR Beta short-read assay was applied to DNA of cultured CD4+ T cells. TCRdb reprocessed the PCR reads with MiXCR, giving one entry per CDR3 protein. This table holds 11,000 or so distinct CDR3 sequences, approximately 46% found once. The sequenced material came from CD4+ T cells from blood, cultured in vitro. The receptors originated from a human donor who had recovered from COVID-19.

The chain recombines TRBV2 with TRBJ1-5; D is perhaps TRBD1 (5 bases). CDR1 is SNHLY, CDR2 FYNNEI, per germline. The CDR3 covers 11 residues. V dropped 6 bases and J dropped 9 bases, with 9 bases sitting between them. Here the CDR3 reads CASRRGGPQHF. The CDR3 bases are TGTGCCAGCAGGCGGGGGGGGCCCCAGCATTTT.

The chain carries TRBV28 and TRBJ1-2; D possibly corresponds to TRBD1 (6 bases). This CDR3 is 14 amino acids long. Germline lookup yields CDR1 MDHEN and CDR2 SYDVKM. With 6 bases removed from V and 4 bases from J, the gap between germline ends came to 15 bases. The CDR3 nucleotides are TGTGCCAGCAGCCAAACAGGGAACGGCTATGGCTACACCTTC. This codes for CASSQTGNGYGYTF.

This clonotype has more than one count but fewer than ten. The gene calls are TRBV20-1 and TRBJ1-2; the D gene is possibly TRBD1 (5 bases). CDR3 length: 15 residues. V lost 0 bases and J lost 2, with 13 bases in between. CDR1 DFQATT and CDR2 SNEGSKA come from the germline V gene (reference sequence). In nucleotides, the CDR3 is TGCAGTGCTAGAGAGGGGGGGATGGCGAACTATGGCTACACCTTC. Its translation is CSAREGGMANYGYTF.

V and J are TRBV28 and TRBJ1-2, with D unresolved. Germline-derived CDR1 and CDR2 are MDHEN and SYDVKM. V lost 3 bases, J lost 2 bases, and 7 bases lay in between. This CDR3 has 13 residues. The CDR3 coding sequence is TGTGCCAGCAGTTTTTCGGGAAACTATGGCTACACCTTC. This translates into CASSFSGNYGYTF.

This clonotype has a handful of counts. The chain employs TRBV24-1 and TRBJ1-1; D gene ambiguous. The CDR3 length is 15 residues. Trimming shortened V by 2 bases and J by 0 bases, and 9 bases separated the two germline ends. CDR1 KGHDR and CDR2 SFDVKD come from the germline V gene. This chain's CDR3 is CATSDSRDMNTEAFF. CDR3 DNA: TGTGCCACCAGTGATTCTAGGGATATGAACACTGAAGCTTTCTTT.

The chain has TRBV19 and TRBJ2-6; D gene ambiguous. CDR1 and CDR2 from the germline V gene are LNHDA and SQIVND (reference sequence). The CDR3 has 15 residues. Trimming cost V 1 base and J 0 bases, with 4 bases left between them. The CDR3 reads CASSIGNSGANVLTF. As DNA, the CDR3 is TGTGCCAGTAGTATAGGGAACTCTGGGGCCAACGTCCTGACTTTC.

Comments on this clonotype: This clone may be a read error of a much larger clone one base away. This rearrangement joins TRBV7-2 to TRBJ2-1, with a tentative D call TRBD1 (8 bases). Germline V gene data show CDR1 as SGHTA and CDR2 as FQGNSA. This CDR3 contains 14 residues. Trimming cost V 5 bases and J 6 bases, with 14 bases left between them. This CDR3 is CASSVQGGTNEQFF. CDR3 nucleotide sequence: TGTGCCAGCAGCGTACAGGGGGGGACCAATGAGCAGTTCTTC.

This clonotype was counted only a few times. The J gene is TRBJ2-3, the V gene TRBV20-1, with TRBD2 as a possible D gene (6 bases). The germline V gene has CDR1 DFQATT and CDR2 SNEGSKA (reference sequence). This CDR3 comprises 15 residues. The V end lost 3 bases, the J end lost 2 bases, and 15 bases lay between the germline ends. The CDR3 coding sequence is TGCAGTGCTAGTAGGTCTAGCGTGCTCACAGATACGCAGTATTTT. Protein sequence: CSASRSSVLTDTQYF.

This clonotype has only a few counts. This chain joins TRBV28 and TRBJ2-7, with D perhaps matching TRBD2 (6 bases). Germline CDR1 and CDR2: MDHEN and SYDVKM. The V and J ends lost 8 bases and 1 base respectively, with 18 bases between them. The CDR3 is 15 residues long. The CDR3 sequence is CASGTVGGASYEQYF. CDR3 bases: TGTGCCAGCGGAACCGTCGGGGGTGCTTCCTACGAGCAGTACTTC.